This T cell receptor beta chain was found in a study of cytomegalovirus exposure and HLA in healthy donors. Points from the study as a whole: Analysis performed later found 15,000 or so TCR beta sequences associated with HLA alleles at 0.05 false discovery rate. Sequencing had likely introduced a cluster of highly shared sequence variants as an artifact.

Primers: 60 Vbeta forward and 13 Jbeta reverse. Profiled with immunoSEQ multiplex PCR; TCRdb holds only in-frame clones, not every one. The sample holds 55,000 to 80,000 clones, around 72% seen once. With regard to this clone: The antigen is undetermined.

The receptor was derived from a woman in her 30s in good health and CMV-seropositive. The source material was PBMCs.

In DNA, the CDR3 is TGTGCCAGCAGTTTAACCCCCAGACAGGTTAGCAATCAGCCCCAGCATTTT. Translation gives CASSLTPRQVSNQPQHF. The rearrangement uses TRBV28 and TRBJ1-5, with D tentatively TRBD1 (6 bases). CDR1 and CDR2 from the germline V gene are MDHEN and SYDVKM. The length of the CDR3 is 17 residues. Trimming stripped 2 bases from V and 0 bases from J, with 14 bases between.